This TCR beta chain originates from a study of identical twins. TCRdb re-derived calls from the 5' RACE reads in MiXCR, one entry per CDR3 protein. The sample holds about 890,000 distinct CDR3 sequences, around 12% seen once. Trimming removed 0 bases from V and 5 bases from J, with 14 bases in between. The CDR3 runs to 15 residues. From germline, CDR1 is LNHNV and CDR2 YYDKDF (reference sequence). The same sample was also used in a study of yellow fever vaccine responses in identical twins.

The chain links TRBV15 to TRBJ2-7, with D perhaps assigned TRBD1 or TRBD2 (5 bases each). The specimen sequenced was PBMCs. The clonotype was recovered from a woman aged 18-29 years in good health. CDR3 loop: CATSRDRGHSDEQYF. As DNA, the CDR3 is TGTGCCACCAGCAGAGATCGAGGACATAGCGACGAGCAGTACTTC.